This T cell receptor beta chain emerged from a study of cytomegalovirus exposure and HLA in healthy donors (dated by TCRdb to about 2017). About the study as a whole: In an earlier analysis of under 750 of the donors, roughly 300 Gb of sequence data and approximately 100 million unique TCR beta sequences from 150 million to 200 million T cells were reported. In a later genetic analysis, genome-wide SNP genotypes for about 55% of the roughly 700 donors were used, and that subset was treated as a discovery cohort. An earlier analysis of fewer than 700 of the donors applied high-throughput TCR beta sequencing to assess whether each TCR beta V gene segment acted as functional or pseudogenic. The study aimed to test whether cataloging public T cell receptors could reveal signatures of past pathogen exposure. The T cell repertoires of under 700 subjects were profiled by immunosequencing and related to cytomegalovirus serostatus. Class I and class II HLA loci were covered by the typing at four-digit resolution. Typing coverage differed by locus: A, B, C, DRB1 and DQB1 were typed in roughly 620-630 donors, DQA1 in 500 to 550, DPA1 in around 580, and DPB1 in approximately 450. An early release covering some 640 HLA-typed donors comprised 300 to 350 gigabases of sequencing data and approximately 80 million unique TCR sequences. Among about 400 genotyped donors of the cohort, an average of around 240,000 unique TCR beta nucleotide sequences was sequenced per donor, of which approximately 18% were non-productive. High-throughput TCR immunosequencing, statistical association of individual TCRs with disease status, and machine learning were combined to predict cytomegalovirus infection status. Besides the first cohort of about 730 subjects, a separate validation cohort made up of over 100 different subjects was used. A later analysis re-examined previously published TCR beta repertoires from more than 650 donors and added high-resolution HLA genotyping to investigate patterns of TCR occurrence. Roughly 5 DR-DQ haplotypes were handled as single units for association and clustering, since linkage in the cohort was strong. Donor age, sex, ethnicity and CMV serostatus were collected together with the repertoire data. The genetic ancestry cluster associated with self-reported Caucasian donors included roughly 84% of the approximately 430 genotyped donors. Every discovery cohort repertoire had been produced on one sequencing platform. Rather than using new phenotypic data, the later analysis identified candidate immune exposures from TCR beta sequences and from how often those sequences occurred across donors. Study-level results and caveats: In a later genetic analysis, a missense DCLRE1C variant was associated with V-gene and J-gene trimming of TCR beta chains, and the association was replicated in an independent cohort. A later analysis found that most CMV-associated TCR beta chains appeared HLA-restricted, with HLA associations seemingly driven largely by CMV exposure. Some IMGT-functional V segments, including TRBV6-2 and TRBV6-3, could not be told apart with the 87-base-pair reads, so those segments were excluded. The study gave a list of more than 150 TCR beta chains associated with cytomegalovirus. According to a later analysis, parvovirus B19, influenza, CMV and Epstein-Barr virus appeared linked to several top co-occurrence clusters. Three of the identified cytomegalovirus-associated TCR beta chains were confirmed in vitro to be specific for cytomegalovirus antigens. Immune exposure information for the cohort was limited to CMV serostatus. In a later analysis, 16,951 TCR beta sequences were associated with specific HLA alleles at a false discovery rate of 0.05. A later genetic analysis reported fewer N-insertions in productive TCRs among donors in an Asian-associated ancestry cluster than the 666-donor mean. Sequencing depth was assumed to be roughly uniform across donors in the presence/absence analyses, though that assumption may not hold. The sequencing pipeline was judged likely to have produced a cluster of highly shared sequence variants as a technical artifact. In a later analysis, the rate of TCR association differed among HLA loci, with DRB1 alleles having the most associated TCRs and HLA-C alleles having the fewest. Because counts were too low, 15 to 20 rarely observed V segments, including chromosome 9 orphons, were left out of the earlier analysis of some 600 of the donors. Broadly in line with IMGT annotations, most TCR beta V segments showed up in productive rearrangements about 87% or about 30% of the time in an earlier analysis of about 500 of the donors. The classifier was reported to diagnose cytomegalovirus status with high specificity and sensitivity in both the original and validation cohorts. Linkage disequilibrium might explain the correlated functional status among segregating V segments, but an unknown experimental factor could not be ruled out. When HLA alleles, especially DR and DQ, strongly co-occurred, attributing TCR associations to individual alleles was difficult. In a later analysis, HLA-associated TCR beta chains showed more clonal expansion and lower generation probabilities than non-associated chains that were equally common. Across donors, most TCR sequences were observed very rarely, whereas some public TCRs were present in many individuals. It was suggested by the authors that the approach could potentially be generalized to other disease states and immunological phenotypes. A further reported finding was that TCR beta sequences accurately predicted the HLA-A and HLA-B alleles for most subjects in the first cohort. Because HLA typing was missing for some donors at each locus, association tests included only the typed subset. Only TCR beta chains were sequenced in this cohort, and the absence of alpha or paired-chain data limited detectable features.

As encoded in the germline V gene, CDR1 is SGHAT while CDR2 is FQNNGV. From the cysteine through the phenylalanine, the CDR3 covers 16 amino acids. Just the 48-base CDR3 DNA is kept, in frame starting at base 1. From V the trimming removes 5 bases and from J it removes 1 base, while the gene matches leave 4 bases of the junction unaccounted for. The library came from the immunoSEQ multiplex PCR assay. The multiplex PCR relied on a mix of 60 forward primers for TCR Vbeta segments and 13 reverse primers for TCR Jbeta segments. The CDR3 region of rearranged TCR beta genes was amplified from genomic DNA by a multiplex PCR assay. Amplified TCR beta libraries were sequenced as 87-base-pair reads on the Illumina HiSeq System. Under the source paper's analysis protocol: A later analysis counted about 80 million unique TCR beta chains across the 700 or so repertoires, and around 9.9 million of these chains were shared by at least two donors. Raw reads were error-corrected and collapsed into unique sequences with a nearest-neighbor algorithm that merged closely related sequences to remove PCR and sequencing errors. CDR3 sequences were aligned to IMGT reference sequences to assign V, D and J gene segments. For a sequence to be retained, at least a six-nucleotide match to both a V gene segment and a J gene segment was required. A rearrangement was called productive if the CDR3 had no stop codons and remained in frame with V and J, and every other rearrangement was called non-productive. Following IMGT convention, CDR3 was defined as the stretch from the second conserved V-encoded cysteine up to the conserved J-encoded phenylalanine. Sequences without an unambiguous match to a single V gene segment were excluded from the earlier analysis of 500 to 700 of the donors. In an earlier analysis of about 590 of the donors, a V segment was called functional when productive rearrangements were above 56.7%, and segregating when the standard deviation between donors exceeded 5%. A statistical classification framework was built to diagnose cytomegalovirus status from the catalog of TCR beta chain sequences. In a later analysis, V and J genes were assigned by comparing TCR nucleotide sequences against IMGT/GENE-DB human TR gene sequences. A later analysis assigned CDR3 sequences and most-parsimonious VDJ recombination scenarios with the TCRdist pipeline. In a later analysis, each TCR beta chain was defined by its CDR3 amino acid sequence together with its V-gene family, and reads lacking a unique V-gene family were excluded. To address suspected cross-contamination and a sequencing artifact, a later analysis removed approximately 590 highly shared, low-generation-probability nucleotide sequences. In a later analysis, a clonal expansion index was calculated for each public chain from normalized within-repertoire ranks of inferred template counts. In a later analysis, generation probabilities were computed with a VDJ recombination model fitted to out-of-frame rearrangements, and the resulting probabilities were checked against IGoR. Hypergeometric tests were used in a later analysis to score TCR-TCR, TCR-HLA and TCR-CMV co-occurrence, with a repertoire-size bias correction applied to the TCR pairs. To estimate false discovery rates, a later analysis permuted the HLA or CMV assignments 20 times. In a later analysis, co-occurring TCRs were grouped using DBSCAN, with TCRdist sequence similarity added in when clustering inside HLA-allele-positive subsets. For co-occurrence clustering, repertoires with fewer than 30,000 or more than 120,000 public chains were excluded, along with four to six repertoires with anomalous nucleotide sharing. Imported from immuneACCESS, the table was reduced by TCRdb to in-frame sequences with V and J called. These copies leave out some clones; in studies compared against another copy, an unresolved V gene accounts for under half, and the cause of the remainder is not known. That table supplies the V and J calls and clone size; D and trimming were determined from the DNA. Present in this sample are some 150,000 clones, 78% of which were seen just once. The ten biggest clones cover approximately 2.8% of the sample.

To note about this clone: Its antigen specificity is not known. No base quality information exists; no much larger clone differs at one position.

The cohort was made up of several hundred healthy bone marrow donors. At the time of sampling, every cohort member was nominally healthy, though immune exposures that went unrecorded were likely present. The donor was CMV seronegative and belonged to the group of approximately 320 seronegative cohort members. Every donor gave a peripheral blood sample, and the peripheral blood mononuclear cells from that sample were used for TCR beta sequencing. The Qiagen DNeasy Blood Extraction Kit was used to extract genomic DNA from the blood cell samples. The source of this sequence is a male donor in good health and CMV-seronegative. The chain is encoded by TRBV11-2 joined to TRBJ2-7, and TRBD2 aligns with 14 junction nucleotides. Sequenced sample: PBMCs. The DNA sequence is as follows: TGTGCCAGCAGCCCACGGACTAGCGGGAGGTCCTACGAGCAGTACTTC. Translated, it reads CASSPRTSGRSYEQYF.